The sequence of this T cell receptor beta chain was determined in a study of CXCR3-negative and CXCR3-positive naive CD8 T cells. Preparation of TRB cDNA libraries relied on 5' RACE carrying UMI labels. For each CDR3 protein, TCRdb gives one entry from its re-call of the 5' RACE reads, without DNA. With approximately 88,000 distinct CDR3 sequences in the sample, the ten largest clones hold approximately 0.53%. Worth noting for this clonotype: Antigen unknown.

Germline V gene lookup returns CDR1 SGHVS and CDR2 FNYEAQ. The CDR3 sequence is 16 residues long. Overall study findings and caveats: The study found more hydrophobic TRB CDR3s in CXCR3-positive naive cells than in CXCR3-negative naive cells. PBMCs showed partially decreased CXCR3 expression after cryopreservation, and most assays used fresh PBMCs.

The specimen sequenced was naive CXCR3+ CD8+ T cells from blood. Indicated subset: CD45RO-CCR7+CD27+CD95- naive CD8+ T cells expressing CXCR3 (TNR3+). The receptor comes from a human donor in good health. Some clones in this sample may be carry-over from other donors' samples. The chain is built from TRBV7-6 and TRBJ2-7; TCRdb's D call, TRBD2, is unchecked because there is no DNA. The CDR3 protein is CASSLEVARGRYEQYF.